One TCR beta chain is described in this entry. The specificity of this receptor is unknown. One base away lies a much larger clone, so this may be a sequencing read error. This record comes from a study of T cell repertoires in cytomegalovirus infection (dated by TCRdb to about 2019). Regarding the complete study: Donor HLA type was relevant to the analysis, because carriage of CMV infection together with the matching HLA type was indicated by public TCR beta signatures. Points the paper makes about the study in general: Cumulative frequency of public TCR beta family members discriminated carriers of CMV infection plus the relevant HLA type in this cohort and an independent roughly 320-donor cohort. The ex vivo response was dominated by HLA-C-restricted CMV-specific TCR beta clonotypes, and the single most frequent clonotype in two of eight donors was supplied by these HLA-C-restricted clonotypes.

The data were produced on an Illumina HiSeq 1500. Using fastp trimming at Q25 and MiXCR clonotype assembly, TCRdb reanalyzed the public sequencing data and kept in-frame beta chains. Entries that share a CDR3 protein sequence are merged under the most common genes and DNA. Here the sample has 200,000 to 300,000 distinct CDR3 sequences; roughly 9% occur a single time. The ten biggest clones cover over 12% of the sample. Trimming removed 2 bases from V and 8 bases from J, leaving 25 bases between the germline ends. CDR1 and CDR2, per the germline V gene, are KGHSH and LQKENI. The CDR3, cysteine through phenylalanine, is 17 amino acids long. The sequence is cut down to CDR3 DNA, 51 bases in frame from base 1.

Specimen: PBMCs. The TCR comes from a human donor in good health (CMV status not recorded). Some clones in this sample may be carry-over from other donors' samples. The chain joins TRBV18 to TRBJ2-7, with no confident D gene call. The nucleotide sequence reads TGTGCCAGCTCACCATTAAACCTAGGACCCCAACGCAACAAGCAGTACTTC. Its protein reads: CASSPLNLGPQRNKQYF.